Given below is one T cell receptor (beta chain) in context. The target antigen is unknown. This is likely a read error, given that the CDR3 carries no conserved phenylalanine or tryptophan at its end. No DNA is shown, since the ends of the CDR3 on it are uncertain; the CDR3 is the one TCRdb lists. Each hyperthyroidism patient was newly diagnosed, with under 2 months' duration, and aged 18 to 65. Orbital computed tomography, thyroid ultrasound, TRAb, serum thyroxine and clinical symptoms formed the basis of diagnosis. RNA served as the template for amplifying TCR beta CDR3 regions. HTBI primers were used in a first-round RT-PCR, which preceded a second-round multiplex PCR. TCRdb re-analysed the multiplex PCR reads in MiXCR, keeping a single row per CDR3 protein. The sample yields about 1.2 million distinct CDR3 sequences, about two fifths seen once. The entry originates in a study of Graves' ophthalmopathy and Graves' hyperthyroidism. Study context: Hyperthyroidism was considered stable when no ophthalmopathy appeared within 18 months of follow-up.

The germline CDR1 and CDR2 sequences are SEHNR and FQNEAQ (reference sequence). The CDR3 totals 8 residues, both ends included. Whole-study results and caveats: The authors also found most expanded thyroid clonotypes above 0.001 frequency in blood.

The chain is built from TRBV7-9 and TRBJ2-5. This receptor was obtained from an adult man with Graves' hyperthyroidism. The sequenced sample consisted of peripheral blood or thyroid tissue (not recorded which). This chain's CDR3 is CASSSLGP.